This T cell receptor beta chain stems from a study of CD8+CD57+ T cells in acquired aplastic anemia. The CDR3 has 15 amino acids. Between the trimmed V and J ends, which lost 0 bases and 3 bases, there was a span of 9 bases. The germline gives CDR1 LNHNV, CDR2 YYDKDF (reference sequence). TCR beta VDJ and CDR3 profiles were obtained from a genomic DNA template. In TCRdb, the reads were re-called with MiXCR into one record per CDR3 protein. The repertoire consists of under 200,000 distinct CDR3 sequences, with around 60% occurring once and the leading ten covering less than 55%. The material sequenced was sorted CD4+, CD8+, or CD8+CD57+ T cells (not recorded which) from PBMCs. The rearrangement joins TRBV15 to TRBJ1-5; no clear D. The sequence was obtained from a human donor in good health. CDR3: CATSRDKGINQPQHF. The CDR3 region has the DNA TGTGCCACCAGCAGAGATAAAGGGATCAATCAGCCCCAGCATTTT.